The clone carrying this T cell receptor (beta chain) was recorded many times. TCRdb independently ran MiXCR on the RACE reads; one entry per CDR3 protein. The table lists roughly 100,000 distinct CDR3 sequences, 8% to 13% of them singletons, with roughly 3.5% in the top ten. Documented time point: patch test 1, 2 weeks after DPC sensitization. The treatment was: therapeutic diphenylcyclopropenone sensitization with weekly scalp DPC. The authors' total RNA extraction used unfractionated whole blood. The data were obtained in a study of human T cells and chemical hapten exposure. Study background: Patch tests applied 0.01% DPC to the upper back and were scored after 6 days. Patients were mainly female, each with alopecia areata, totalis or universalis.

CDR1 MNHNY and CDR2 SVGAGI come from the germline V gene (reference sequence). Trimming removed 7 bases from V and 7 bases from J, with 16 bases in between. The CDR3 has 13 amino acids. This sample comprised whole blood, obtained in connection with sensitization to the hapten diphenylcyclopropenone (DPC). The source of this sequence is a middle-aged woman with alopecia areata. Some clones in this sample may be carry-over from other donors' samples. V and J are TRBV6-6 and TRBJ1-2; D is perhaps TRBD1 (5 bases). Here the CDR3 DNA reads TGTGCCAGCACGACGAACGTTGGGGGTGGCTACACCTTC. Encoded protein: CASTTNVGGGYTF.